The 12 T cell receptor beta chains below were found in one sample sequenced in a study of T cell responses to AZD1222 COVID-19 vaccine (dated by TCRdb to the early 2020s). Library preparation used the immunoSEQ multiplex PCR assay. The source is immuneACCESS, and TCRdb retained only in-frame sequences with V and J called. Part of the clones is not carried over; for the studies checked, unresolved V genes explain less than half of this, and the remainder is unexplained. The sample contains under 150,000 clones, about 90% of them found a single time. Clones ranked in the top ten supply approximately 9% of the sample. Sample time point, as interpreted from the label and publication: about 28 days (+/-7) after the second vaccine dose. The sequenced sample was peripheral blood, obtained 28 days after the second AZD1222 dose. These receptor sequences come from an adult who received the AZD1222 COVID-19 vaccine.

The chain links TRBV14 to TRBJ1-1; D is perhaps TRBD1 (5 bases). The germline V gene encodes CDR1 SGHDN and CDR2 FVKESK. CDR3 length: 13 residues. V was shortened by 4 bases and J by 4 bases, with 10 bases between the two germline ends. CDR3: CASSPRDFTEAFF. DNA for the CDR3: TGTGCCAGCAGCCCGAGGGACTTCACTGAAGCTTTCTTT.

The CDR3 region is CASTLTTGGLHNEQFF. In nucleotides, the CDR3 is TGTGCCAGCACACTTACGACAGGGGGGCTACACAATGAGCAGTTCTTC. The genes are TRBV27 and TRBJ2-1; TRBD1 aligns across 9 bases. The CDR3 is 16 amino acids. With V trimmed by 7 bases and J by 5 bases, 12 bases remained unmatched. Germline loops: CDR1 MNHEY, CDR2 SMNVEV (reference sequence).

The genes are TRBV2 and TRBJ1-6; D is unclear. In germline, CDR1 is SNHLY, CDR2 FYNNEI. This CDR3 has 14 residues. V shed 5 bases and J shed 3 bases, with 8 bases lying between them. CDR3 bases: TGTGCCAGCAGTATAGAGGTCTATAATTCACCCCTCCACTTT. This sequence encodes CASSIEVYNSPLHF.

In DNA, the CDR3 is TGCAGCGTGAGAGATGGGGGTAATGAGCAGTTCTTC. It specifies CSVRDGGNEQFF. V and J are TRBV29-1 and TRBJ2-1, with D perhaps given as TRBD1 or TRBD2 (5 bases each). The germline V gene encodes CDR1 SQVTM and CDR2 ANQGSEA. Trimming took off 6 bases at V and 7 bases at J, with 13 bases between the two ends. The CDR3 totals 12 residues.

This clone has only one observation. The CDR3 nucleotides are TGTGCCAGCACCCAGGGCACTAACACTGAAGCTTTCTTT. This gives the protein CASTQGTNTEAFF. This rearrangement joins TRBV12-3 or TRBV12-4 to TRBJ1-1; D is possibly TRBD1 (5 bases). V was pared by 7 bases and J by 2 bases, with 11 bases between. The length of the CDR3 is 13 residues.

The chain employs TRBV7-8 and TRBJ2-1; 13 positions agree with TRBD2. This CDR3 region has 16 residues. V shed 5 bases and J 2 bases; nucleotides not matched to a gene: 3. CDR1 is SGHVS and CDR2 is FQNEAQ in the germline V gene. CDR3 nucleotide sequence: TGTGCCAGCAGCCACGGGACTAGCGGGACCTACAATGAGCAGTTCTTC. This gives the protein CASSHGTSGTYNEQFF.

V and J are TRBV6-5 and TRBJ1-5; 7 bases are a match to TRBD1. Germline V gene lookup returns CDR1 MNHEY and CDR2 SVGAGI. This CDR3 has 13 residues. V trimming: 6 bases; J trimming: 6 bases; junction bases outside the gene matches: 5. The CDR3 region has the DNA TGTGCCAGCAGACGACAGGGTGGTCAGCCCCAGCATTTT. Its translation is CASRRQGGQPQHF.

V gene TRBV29-1 combines with J gene TRBJ1-2; 8 nucleotides match TRBD1. Germline CDR1 is SQVTM and CDR2 is ANQGSEA. V lost 5 bases, J lost 6 bases, and 11 bases stayed unmatched. The CDR3 has 14 residues. CDR3 in DNA: TGCAGCGTTCTTCCGGGACAGGTTGTCGATGGCTACACCTTC. It is translated as CSVLPGQVVDGYTF.

This sequence joins TRBV4-3 and TRBJ2-3, with 7 bases fitting TRBD2. The length of the CDR3 is 16 residues. Germline assignment: CDR1 LGHNA and CDR2 YSLEER. V trimming: 4 bases; J trimming: 4 bases; junction bases outside the gene matches: 11. DNA for the CDR3: TGCGCCAGCAGCCTCGCGGGGGAGCCCGTCGCAGATACGCAGTATTTT. It encodes CASSLAGEPVADTQYF.

The V call is TRBV19, the J call TRBJ1-2; D is uncertain. The CDR3 runs 13 residues. V lost 3 bases and J 4 bases, leaving 9 bases between the germline ends. CDR1 and CDR2 (germline): LNHDA, SQIVND (reference sequence). For the CDR3, the DNA is TGTGCCAGTAGTATTGGGATACTCTATGGCTACACCTTC. This gives the protein CASSIGILYGYTF.

J is TRBJ2-2 and V is TRBV24-1; D is unclear. Deletions cut 4 bases from V and 7 bases from J, with 9 bases between. The germline V gene encodes CDR1 KGHDR and CDR2 SFDVKD. The CDR3 sequence is 13 residues long. CDR3 amino acids: CATSDGPDGELFF. CDR3 DNA: TGTGCCACCAGTGACGGACCGGACGGGGAGCTGTTTTTT.

V gene TRBV30 combines with J gene TRBJ2-1; D possibly corresponds to TRBD2 (6 bases). V lost 3 bases to trimming and J lost 7 bases, with 10 bases between them. Germline assignment: CDR1 GTSNPN and CDR2 SVGIG (reference sequence). This CDR3 has 12 residues. The CDR3 here is CAWRGGGNEQFF. For the CDR3, the DNA is TGTGCCTGGAGGGGGGGAGGAAATGAGCAGTTCTTC.